The 30 T cell receptor beta chains below all came from one sample that was sequenced in a study of blood T cell repertoires in COVID-19. The table came from immunoSEQ multiplex PCR; TCRdb's copy has only in-frame clones and leaves some out. The data hold over 70,000 clones, with 70% to 90% observed a single time. Specimen: peripheral blood. The receptors shown here come from a man between 60 and 75 years old with COVID-19, enrolled during active disease.

This clone is a singleton in its sample. The chain is built from TRBV11-1 and TRBJ1-1; 7 bases line up with TRBD1. Germline CDR1 SGHAT, CDR2 FQDESV (reference sequence). The CDR3 is 13 amino acids. Trimming at V came to 4 bases and at J to 5 bases, leaving 4 bases not matched to a gene. The DNA for the CDR3 is TGTGCCAGCAGCTGGGACAGCGCAACTGAAGCTTTCTTT. Translating it yields CASSWDSATEAFF.

This clone appeared once. The CDR3 region is CASSQLWGVSPLHF. CDR3 bases: TGCGCCAGCAGCCAACTATGGGGGGTTTCACCCCTCCACTTT. The genes are TRBV4-1 and TRBJ1-6; D might be TRBD1 (5 bases). The length of the CDR3 is 14 residues. Trimming pared 2 bases from V and 9 bases from J, leaving 11 bases between. Germline CDR1 reads MGHRA; CDR2 reads YSYEKL.

As DNA, the CDR3 is TGTGCCAGCAGCTTAACAGTTAACACTGAAGCTTTCTTT. This translates into CASSLTVNTEAFF. This chain links TRBV7-9 with TRBJ1-1; D is unresolved. Trimming removed 2 bases at V and 2 bases at J, with 6 bases between. The germline V gene has CDR1 SEHNR and CDR2 FQNEAQ (reference sequence). The CDR3 consists of 13 residues.

The rearrangement links TRBV4-2 to TRBJ2-7; a possible D gene is TRBD1 (5 bases). Deletions cut 0 bases from V and 5 bases from J, with 8 bases between. The length of the CDR3 is 13 residues. Germline V gives CDR1 LGHNA, CDR2 YNFKEQ. The CDR3, as DNA: TGTGCCAGCAGCCAAGACAGGGCCGACGAGCAGTACTTC. Its translation: CASSQDRADEQYF.

The chain joins TRBV28 to TRBJ2-2; 8 positions agree with TRBD1. Germline V gene data show CDR1 as MDHEN and CDR2 as SYDVKM. V gave up 4 bases and J gave up 7 bases; unmatched junction bases: 8. The CDR3 has 15 residues. CDR3 bases: TGTGCCAGCAGTTATGCAACAGGGGGAATCGGGGAGCTGTTTTTT. It codes for CASSYATGGIGELFF.

The gene calls are TRBV21-1 and TRBJ2-5; the table assigns TRBD2, which was not confirmed against the DNA. TRBV21-1 constitutes a pseudogene. This CDR3 contains 16 residues. The CDR3 loop is CASRKGASGGAETQYF. CDR3 bases: TGTGCCAGCAGAAAAGGGGCTAGCGGGGGGGCGGAGACCCAGTACTTC.

J is TRBJ2-2 and V is TRBV7-2, with D perhaps TRBD2 (5 bases). The CDR3 covers 16 residues. V was clipped by 3 bases and J by 6 bases, with 17 bases between them. Germline CDR1 is SGHTA and CDR2 is FQGNSA. CDR3 in amino acids: CASSFSGLAIAGELFF. The CDR3 nucleotides are TGTGCCAGCAGCTTCTCGGGTCTAGCTATCGCCGGGGAGCTGTTTTTT.

The chain uses TRBV3-1 (or the pseudogene TRBV3-2) and TRBJ1-5; unclear D gene. With 1 base removed from V and 5 bases from J, the gap between germline ends came to 6 bases. Germline lookup yields CDR1 LGHDT and CDR2 YNNKEL (reference sequence). The CDR3 consists of 13 residues. CDR3 bases: TGTGCCAGCAGCCAAGCCAGTGATCAGCCCCAGCATTTT. It is translated as CASSQASDQPQHF.

Points on this clone: The same CDR3 can be traced to other DNA sequences in this sample. The chain uses TRBV5-4 and TRBJ2-6; weak D call: TRBD1 (5 bases). The germline V and J ends were trimmed by 3 bases and 3 bases, with 16 bases remaining between them. This CDR3 spans 17 amino acids. Germline lookup yields CDR1 SGHNT and CDR2 YYREEE (reference sequence). The CDR3 loop is CASSSGIDLGGANVLTF. DNA for the CDR3: TGTGCCAGCAGCTCAGGGATCGATCTGGGTGGGGCCAACGTCCTGACTTTC.

This chain connects TRBV6-5 to TRBJ1-2, with TRBD1 identical over 7 bases. The J segment lost 7 bases and the V segment lost 5 bases, leaving 10 bases of the junction unmatched. Germline CDR1 and CDR2: MNHEY and SVGAGI. The CDR3 sequence is 14 residues long. Written as DNA, the CDR3 is TGTGCCAGCAGTCCTGTCACAGGGGTCGGTGGCTACACCTTC. It codes for CASSPVTGVGGYTF.

The chain combines TRBV9 with TRBJ2-1; the D is unclear. The CDR3 has 16 amino acids. Germline V lookup: CDR1 SGDLS, CDR2 YYNGEE. V lost 0 bases, J lost 0 bases, and 10 bases lay in between. The CDR3 DNA follows: TGTGCCAGCAGCGTAGGCCCCGCCAGCTCCTACAATGAGCAGTTCTTC. This translates into CASSVGPASSYNEQFF.

The CDR3 sequence is CASHRGNSPLHF. The CDR3 DNA is TGTGCCAGCCATAGGGGCAATTCACCCCTCCACTTT. This rearrangement joins TRBV28 to TRBJ1-6; D possibly corresponds to TRBD1 (5 bases). V lost 8 bases to trimming and J lost 7 bases, with 9 bases between them. The CDR3 has 12 residues. CDR1 and CDR2 (germline): MDHEN, SYDVKM.

This sequence joins TRBV5-4 and TRBJ2-3; 10 nucleotides agree with TRBD1. V was clipped by 4 bases and J by 3 bases; unmatched bases: 5. Germline V gene lookup returns CDR1 SGHNT and CDR2 YYREEE (reference sequence). The CDR3 consists of 15 residues. For the CDR3, the DNA is TGTGCCAGCAGCCATGGACAGGGGGGGACAGATACGCAGTATTTT. Translating gives CASSHGQGGTDTQYF.

V usage is TRBV9 and J usage is TRBJ2-1; D is possibly TRBD1 (5 bases). From germline, CDR1 is SGDLS and CDR2 YYNGEE. The CDR3 totals 16 residues. The V gene lost 4 bases and the J gene lost 0 bases, with 14 bases spanning the gap. The CDR3: CASSPKGSSSYNEQFF. Here the CDR3 DNA reads TGTGCCAGCAGCCCAAAGGGGTCTTCCTCCTACAATGAGCAGTTCTTC.

The V and J genes are TRBV9 and TRBJ1-1, with unresolved D. Germline CDR1 reads SGDLS; CDR2 reads YYNGEE. The V gene lost 0 bases and the J gene lost 2 bases, with 8 bases spanning the gap. CDR3 length equals 14 residues. DNA of the CDR3: TGTGCCAGCAGCGTAGACCCGACAAACACTGAAGCTTTCTTT. Translating gives CASSVDPTNTEAFF.

This clone showed up just a few times. V and J are TRBV11-2 and TRBJ2-7; 7 nucleotides line up with TRBD1. CDR3 length: 15 amino acids. V trimming: 5 bases; J trimming: 3 bases; junction bases outside the gene matches: 10. From germline, CDR1 is SGHAT and CDR2 FQNNGV. CDR3 region: CASSLSLGQFYEQYF. CDR3 in DNA: TGTGCCAGCAGCCTCAGTCTGGGACAGTTCTACGAGCAGTACTTC.

Only a few counts were recorded for this clone. The V and J genes are TRBV10-3 and TRBJ1-5; D is unclear. Germline-derived CDR1 and CDR2 are ENHRY and SYGVKD. There are 13 residues in the CDR3. V was pared by 4 bases and J by 6 bases, with 10 bases between. CDR3 loop: CAISGAGGQPQHF. Here the CDR3 DNA reads TGTGCCATCAGTGGGGCAGGAGGTCAGCCCCAGCATTTT.

This clone was seen a few times. The chain is built from TRBV7-9 and TRBJ1-2, with 8 bases aligning to TRBD1. This CDR3 is built from 16 residues. V trimming: 5 bases; J trimming: 5 bases; junction bases outside the gene matches: 13. Germline V gives CDR1 SEHNR, CDR2 FQNEAQ (reference sequence). Here the CDR3 reads CASSPQLTGVLYGYTF. For the CDR3, the DNA is TGTGCCAGCAGCCCTCAGCTGACAGGGGTGTTATATGGCTACACCTTC. The full variable domain, rest sourced from reference TRBV7-9 and TRBJ1-2, is DTGVSQNPRHKITKRGQNVTFRCDPISEHNRLYWYRQTLGQGPEFLTYFQNEAQLEKSRLLSDRFSAERPKGSFSTLEIQRTEQGDSAMYLCASSPQLTGVLYGYTFGSGTRLTVV.

The rearrangement joins TRBV2 to TRBJ2-1; D perhaps matches TRBD2 (5 bases). CDR1 SNHLY and CDR2 FYNNEI come from the germline V gene. This CDR3 has 17 amino acids. V was shortened by 6 bases and J by 6 bases, with 24 bases between the two germline ends. The chain's CDR3 is CASRGMRVPSVGNEQFF. The DNA of the CDR3 is TGTGCCAGCAGGGGAATGAGGGTCCCCTCCGTGGGCAATGAGCAGTTCTTC.

This clone occurred once. This rearrangement joins TRBV18 to TRBJ2-7, with D maybe TRBD2 (6 bases). This CDR3 is built from 13 residues. Trimming stripped 3 bases from V and 0 bases from J, with 6 bases between. Per the germline V gene, CDR1 is KGHSH and CDR2 is LQKENI. The CDR3 reads CASSPDYSYEQYF. The CDR3 DNA follows: TGTGCCAGCTCACCGGACTACTCCTACGAGCAGTACTTC.

This rearrangement joins TRBV11-2 to TRBJ2-1; TRBD2 matches at 12 bases. The germline V gene encodes CDR1 SGHAT and CDR2 FQNNGV. Trimming cost V 6 bases and J 5 bases; bases outside gene matches: 5. This CDR3 has 15 amino acids. Here the CDR3 reads CASRRLAGANNEQFF. The CDR3 region has the DNA TGTGCCAGCAGGCGACTAGCGGGAGCGAACAATGAGCAGTTCTTC.

V gene TRBV5-5 combines with J gene TRBJ1-1; D may be TRBD1 (6 bases). Looked up from germline, CDR1 is SGHKS and CDR2 is YYEKEE (reference sequence). V lost 7 bases, J lost 8 bases, and 18 bases lay in between. This CDR3 contains 13 residues. This chain's CDR3 is CASRGKRRGEAFF. In DNA form, the CDR3 reads TGTGCCAGCCGGGGAAAAAGAAGGGGGGAAGCTTTCTTT.

This clone was recorded only once. This chain uses TRBV2 with TRBJ2-7; TRBD1 might be the D (6 bases). The CDR3 runs 14 residues. The V and J ends lost 0 bases and 6 bases respectively, with 12 bases between them. Germline lookup yields CDR1 SNHLY and CDR2 FYNNEI. This CDR3 reads CASSEAPGVGEQYF. CDR3 DNA sequence: TGTGCCAGCAGTGAAGCTCCAGGGGTGGGCGAGCAGTACTTC.

This clone occurred a few times. The rearrangement joins TRBV18 to TRBJ2-2; TRBD1 agrees at 11 bases. CDR3 length: 18 amino acids. The germline V gene has CDR1 KGHSH and CDR2 LQKENI. Germline trimming cut 6 bases from V and 6 bases from J; bases unmatched to any gene: 15. CDR3 protein: CASSAVWTGGSGAGELFF. The CDR3 region has the DNA TGTGCCAGCTCTGCAGTTTGGACAGGGGGCTCCGGGGCCGGGGAGCTGTTTTTT. Together with reference TRBV18 and TRBJ2-2, the CDR3 gives the full variable domain: NAGVMQNPRHLVRRRGQEARLRCSPMKGHSHVYWYRQLPEEGLKFMVYLQKENIIDESGMPKERFSAEFPKEGPSILRIQQVVRGDSAAYFCASSAVWTGGSGAGELFFGEGSRLTVL.

The rearrangement links TRBV19 to TRBJ2-2; D is uncertain. CDR1 and CDR2 (germline): LNHDA, SQIVND (reference sequence). CDR3 length: 14 amino acids. Trimming left V 5 bases short and J 6 bases short, with 13 bases between. In nucleotides, the CDR3 is TGTGCCAGTAGTCCGCCCGGTTCCGCCGGGGAGCTGTTTTTT. Protein: CASSPPGSAGELFF.

CDR3 residues: CASSARQGLNTGELFF. CDR3 nucleotides: TGTGCCAGCAGCGCCCGACAGGGGTTGAACACCGGGGAGCTGTTTTTT. The rearrangement joins TRBV7-6 to TRBJ2-2, with 8 bases that match TRBD1. The CDR3 extends over 16 amino acids. Germline V CDR1 and CDR2: SGHVS, FNYEAQ. J gave up 1 base and V 5 bases, and 6 bases lay outside the gene matches.

The chain recombines TRBV5-1 with TRBJ1-3; 7 nucleotides match TRBD1. CDR1 SGHRS and CDR2 YFSETQ come from the germline V gene. The V and J ends lost 4 bases and 0 bases, in that order; junction bases with no gene match: 4. The CDR3 is 15 amino acids. CDR3 DNA sequence: TGCGCCAGCAGCCTAGGGACAGACTCTGGAAACACCATATATTTT. It is translated as CASSLGTDSGNTIYF. Variable domain in full (rest from reference TRBV5-1 and TRBJ1-3): KAGVTQTPRYLIKTRGQQVTLSCSPISGHRSVSWYQQTPGQGLQFLFEYFSETQRNKGNFPGRFSGRQFSNSRSEMNVSTLELGDSALYLCASSLGTDSGNTIYFGEGSWLTVV.

For the CDR3, the DNA is TGTGCCAGCAGCCAAGATTGGGCTAGCGCGAACACCGGGGAGCTGTTTTTT. Residues: CASSQDWASANTGELFF. This chain links TRBV4-2 with TRBJ2-2; D is possibly TRBD2 (6 bases). The CDR3 loop spans 17 amino acids. Germline V gene data show CDR1 as LGHNA and CDR2 as YNFKEQ. Trimming stripped 0 bases from V and 0 bases from J, with 11 bases between.

The chain employs TRBV4-1 and TRBJ2-2; 8 bases are shared with TRBD2. Germline V CDR1 and CDR2: MGHRA, YSYEKL. The V segment lost 4 bases and the J segment 3 bases; nucleotides outside the gene matches: 10. CDR3 length: 17 amino acids. The CDR3: CASSLPGGEPDTGELFF. The CDR3 DNA reads as TGCGCCAGCAGCCTACCCGGGGGGGAGCCCGACACCGGGGAGCTGTTTTTT.

The chain uses TRBV19 and TRBJ2-7; a possible D gene is TRBD1 (5 bases). Germline V gene lookup returns CDR1 LNHDA and CDR2 SQIVND (reference sequence). The V end lost 4 bases, the J end lost 4 bases, and 14 bases lay between the germline ends. The CDR3 has 14 amino acids. CDR3 sequence: CASSTSRTPYEQYF. Here the CDR3 DNA reads TGTGCCAGTAGTACCTCGCGGACACCGTACGAGCAGTACTTC. The full variable domain, rest sourced from reference TRBV19 and TRBJ2-7, is DGGITQSPKYLFRKEGQNVTLSCEQNLNHDAMYWYRQDPGQGLRLIYYSQIVNDFQKGDIAEGYSVSREKKESFPLTVTSAQKNPTAFYLCASSTSRTPYEQYFGPGTRLTVT.